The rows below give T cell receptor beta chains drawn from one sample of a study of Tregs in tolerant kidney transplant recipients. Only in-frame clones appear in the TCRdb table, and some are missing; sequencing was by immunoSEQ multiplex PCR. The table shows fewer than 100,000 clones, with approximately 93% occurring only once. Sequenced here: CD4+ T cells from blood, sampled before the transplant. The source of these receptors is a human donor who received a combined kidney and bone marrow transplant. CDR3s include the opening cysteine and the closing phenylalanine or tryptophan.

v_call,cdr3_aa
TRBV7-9,CASSQQGALNTEAFF
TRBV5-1,CASSLGQSVTTYEQYF
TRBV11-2,CASSELLAGVSNEQFF
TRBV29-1,CSGGRNTGELFF
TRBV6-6,CASTNPHGQGHEQYF
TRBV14,CASSHDLQGKKLFF
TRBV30,CAGRPDRGLYGYTF
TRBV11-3,CASSHTGVVGYTF
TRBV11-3,CASSLAHSYEQYF
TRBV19,CASSLPAGTGYNEQFF
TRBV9,CASSVAYLAGGNNEQFF
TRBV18,CASSALQVENTEAFF
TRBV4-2,CASSQELDRTRNIQYF
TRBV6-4,CASIPPGGGGGPRAFF
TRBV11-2,CASSFGLAGELFF
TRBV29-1,CSVGTSGGETQYF
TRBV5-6,CASSLDPLEQYF
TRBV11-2,CASSLDFWGLAGKETQYF
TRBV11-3,CASSLDRGDRGRWTEAFF
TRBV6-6,CASRGAGGGGEQFF
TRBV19,CASSMGRESPLHF
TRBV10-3,CATGGGEGNQPQHF
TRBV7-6,CASSPGSHNYGYTF
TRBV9,CASSVSPLVSYEQYF
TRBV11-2,CASSTRTSGYTDTQYF
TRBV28,CASSSGTGSPYGYTF
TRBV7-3,CASSLTPGQGNTEAFF
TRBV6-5,CASSGHRNSPLHF
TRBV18,CASSPTQGGYTGELFF
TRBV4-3,CASSQVSHGTEAFF
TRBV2,CASSGTRVSTEAFF
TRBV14,CASSQGMWTDFTSTDTQYF
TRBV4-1,CASSQLDREVSPLHF
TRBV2,CASSGFAGEAFF
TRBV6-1,CASSVRALQGLAYEQYF
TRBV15,CATSRESLRVKTTYEQYF
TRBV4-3,CASSQGRSNEQFF
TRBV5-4,CASTRMGQGTEGELFF
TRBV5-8,CASSFSGLAGETQYF
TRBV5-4,CASSLVPATNEKLFF
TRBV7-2,CASSLEGGLSNQPQHF
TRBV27,CASTLASGGVYEQYF
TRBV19,CASRVGQAVYGYTF
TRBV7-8,CASSPSWAPVSVPYEQYF
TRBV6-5,CASSYGLAGTDTQYF
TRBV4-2,CASSRGTSSTYEQYF
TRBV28,CASGGSTNEKLFF
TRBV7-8,CASSSGGGNTEAFF
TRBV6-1,CASSDTWGTSGEETQYF
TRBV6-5,CASSAWQGSTEAFF
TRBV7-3,CASSWTGRETQYF
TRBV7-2,CASSLGGRLGTQYF